This paragraph reports one TCR beta chain. Its cognate antigen is unknown. This sample was included in a study of long-term antiretroviral therapy in people with HIV. Study results and limitations: Pre-ART expanded TRB clones stayed dominant throughout, though often decreasing after ART.

V was clipped by 4 bases and J by 3 bases; unmatched bases: 7. Germline V gene data show CDR1 as SGHRS and CDR2 as YFSETQ. CDR3 size: 16 residues. They ran version v3.0 of the immunoSEQ assay at survey level. Profiling relied on immunoSEQ multiplex PCR, and the TCRdb table lists in-frame clones only, not all of them. The sample carries some 15,000 clones, 88% recorded once. Treatment for all HIV-infected participants took place in the United States. The sequence came from a man in his fifties with HIV. This specimen consisted of unsorted PBMCs, obtained 0.7 years before starting antiretroviral therapy. The chain has TRBV5-1 and TRBJ1-3, with 10 bases that match TRBD1. CDR3 DNA: TGCGCCAGCAGCCGGGGACAGGGGATTGGTGGAAACACCATATATTTT. Its translation is CASSRGQGIGGNTIYF.